This TCR beta chain was recovered during a study of blood T cell repertoires in COVID-19 (dated by TCRdb to between 2020 and 2021). Looking at the study overall: The collaborator samples originated in the United States, Italy and Spain and spanned the acute and convalescent phases of COVID-19. The material from the prospective study consisted of cDNA or gDNA derived from T cells, B-cell-depleted T cells, or PBMCs. Deeply sampled blood TCRbeta repertoires from subjects exposed to, actively infected with, or recovered from COVID-19 were included in the dataset. The repertoires were made available in a free public database intended to serve as a resource for research on the immune response to SARS-CoV-2. The samples were drawn from two sources: the first 160 participants of the ongoing ImmuneRACE study, and 1,254 subjects contributed by 6 global collaborators. The sample metadata nearly always contained a de-identified subject ID, COVID-19 status, age in years and sex. Where available, HLA class I and class II types were taken from metadata supplied by the sample provider and were not determined by assay-based typing.

A note on this clone: It has no known antigen specificity. Base qualities are not at hand, and no much larger clone is one base apart.

Study-level results and caveats: How much clinical and demographic metadata was included differed by source and by participant, and the metadata was provided uncurated.

From the germline V gene (reference sequence), CDR1 is LNHDA and CDR2 is SQIVND. The CDR3 contains 14 residues, cysteine and phenylalanine counted. Only CDR3 DNA is held: 42 bases, read in frame from base 1. V drops 2 bases and J drops 3 bases, leaving 11 bases in between. Participants in the prospective study were aged about 18 to 95 years, lived in 24 United States geographic areas, and enrolled through a virtual design. In the prospective study, cohorts were assigned on the basis of participant-reported clinical history obtained from a screening survey and a study questionnaire. Each participant in the prospective study had whole blood, serum and a nasopharyngeal or oropharyngeal swab collected by mobile phlebotomists. Over a roughly two-month period, participants in the prospective study had the option of providing additional blood draws and questionnaires. Before DNA extraction, blood samples from the prospective study were shipped at room temperature or frozen.

TCRbeta CDR3 regions were amplified from genomic DNA using the immunoSEQ Assay, a bias-controlled multiplex PCR. The original methods were these. Within the assay, amplification of reference gene primers was used to estimate how many nucleated cells each sample contained. To quantify the absolute abundance of each unique TCRbeta CDR3 rearrangement, sequence reads were collapsed and filtered. For each sample, productive Simpson clonality was calculated as the square root of Simpson's diversity index over productive rearrangements. What TCRdb holds here is the immuneACCESS table cut down to in-frame rearrangements. Part of the clones is not present; checked against another copy, under half of the missing clones reflect an unresolved V gene, and the others are unexplained. The DNA gave D and trimming, while V, J and clone size come from that table. Within this sample are about 400,000 clones, with 88% of them counted one time only. Clones ranked in the top ten supply around 1.9% of the sample.

The TCR comes from a woman aged 40 to 49 with acute COVID-19. Recombination linked TRBV19 to TRBJ2-7; a weak D assignment points to TRBD2 (6 bases agree). Sequencing was performed on PBMCs or T cells enriched from blood (not recorded which). In nucleotides, the sequence is TGTGCCAGTAGTATACGGGGGAGCCTCTACGAGCAGTACTTC. Its product reads: CASSIRGSLYEQYF.